Listed here are 29 T cell receptor beta chains from one sample, sequenced in a study of T cells after posttransplantation cyclophosphamide. Measured with immunoSEQ multiplex PCR; TCRdb has only the in-frame clones, and not every one. Of 8,500 to 9,500 clones listed, over 95% are singletons. The specimen was naive CD8+ T cells sorted from PBMCs. All receptors come from a man between 45 and 60 years old in good health, CMV-negative, and a related stem cell transplant donor.

This chain connects TRBV9 to TRBJ2-7; TRBD2 might be the D (5 bases). The CDR3 is 14 amino acids. CDR1 SGDLS and CDR2 YYNGEE come from the germline V gene. Trimming left V 0 bases short and J 0 bases short, with 7 bases between. Written as DNA, the CDR3 is TGTGCCAGCAGCGTAGGAGGGAACTCCTACGAGCAGTACTTC. This codes for CASSVGGNSYEQYF.

The chain combines TRBV7-6 with TRBJ2-7, with D possibly matching TRBD2 (6 bases). The V end was cut by 5 bases, the J end by 3 bases, with 14 bases between. CDR1 is SGHVS and CDR2 is FNYEAQ in the germline V gene. The CDR3 is 14 amino acids. This chain's CDR3 is CASSRSGAGYEQYF. The CDR3 DNA is TGTGCCAGCAGCCGTAGCGGTGCAGGCTACGAGCAGTACTTC.

The chain employs TRBV4-3 and TRBJ1-2; 9 bases line up with TRBD1. After removal of 4 bases from V and 2 bases from J, the junction contained 11 bases not matched to a gene. This CDR3 is 17 amino acids long. The germline gives CDR1 LGHNA, CDR2 YSLEER. This CDR3 reads CASSPGVRDRVNYGYTF. The CDR3 DNA sequence: TGCGCCAGCAGCCCGGGGGTACGGGACAGGGTCAACTATGGCTACACCTTC.

The CDR3 loop is CASSPGLITDTQYF. CDR3 DNA: TGTGCCAGCAGTCCAGGTTTAATCACAGATACGCAGTATTTT. The chain recombines TRBV6-1 with TRBJ2-3; D ambiguous. Trimming stripped 5 bases from V and 2 bases from J, with 11 bases between. Per the germline V gene, CDR1 is MNHNS and CDR2 is SASEGT. The CDR3 has 14 residues.

This chain connects TRBV4-1 to TRBJ2-1; tentative D call: TRBD2 (5 bases). V was shortened by 5 bases and J by 6 bases, with 8 bases between the two germline ends. The CDR3 has 12 amino acids. Looked up from germline, CDR1 is MGHRA and CDR2 is YSYEKL. Written as DNA, the CDR3 is TGCGCCAGCAGCAAAACTAGCAATGAGCAGTTCTTC. Its translation is CASSKTSNEQFF.

This clone was recorded only once. The genes are TRBV27 and TRBJ2-7, with 11 bases matching TRBD2. Germline trimming cut 1 base from V and 8 bases from J; bases unmatched to any gene: 4. CDR3 length: 14 residues. Germline V lookup: CDR1 MNHEY, CDR2 SMNVEV (reference sequence). In DNA form, the CDR3 reads TGTGCCAGCAGTTTATACCTAGCGGGAGGAAAGCAGTACTTC. Amino acid sequence: CASSLYLAGGKQYF.

The CDR3 DNA reads TGTGCCAGCAGCTTAGACGGGACAGGTTACGAGCAGTACTTC. The encoded protein is CASSLDGTGYEQYF. The rearrangement links TRBV7-2 to TRBJ2-7; the match to TRBD1 covers 8 bases. The CDR3 loop spans 14 amino acids. CDR1 SGHTA and CDR2 FQGNSA come from the germline V gene. Germline trimming cut 1 base from V and 4 bases from J; bases unmatched to any gene: 3. Complete variable domain (other parts from reference TRBV7-2 and TRBJ2-7): GAGVSQSPSNKVTEKGKDVELRCDPISGHTALYWYRQSLGQGLEFLIYFQGNSAPDKSGLPSDRFSAERTGGSVSTLTIQRTQQEDSAVYLCASSLDGTGYEQYFGPGTRLTVT.

The gene calls are TRBV7-6 and TRBJ1-1; D perhaps matches TRBD1 (5 bases). Germline V CDR1 and CDR2: SGHVS, FNYEAQ. The CDR3 has 14 amino acids. Trimming left V 7 bases short and J 8 bases short, with 20 bases between. Written as DNA, the CDR3 is TGTGCCAGCAACCCTTACGGGGGGACCCCCGAAGCTTTCTTT. This encodes CASNPYGGTPEAFF.

V is TRBV11-2 and J is TRBJ2-7; TRBD2 matches 11 bases. The germline CDR1 and CDR2 sequences are SGHAT and FQNNGV. The CDR3 consists of 17 residues. The junction had 11 bases not matched to a gene; V was cut back by 6 bases and J by 1 base. CDR3 coding DNA: TGTGCCAGCAGGGGACTAGCGGATAACAGGGGATCCTACGAGCAGTACTTC. This codes for CASRGLADNRGSYEQYF.

The gene calls are TRBV4-1 and TRBJ2-7; no clear D gene. The germline V gene has CDR1 MGHRA and CDR2 YSYEKL. This CDR3 comprises 12 residues. V lost 4 bases and J 6 bases, leaving 10 bases between the germline ends. The chain's CDR3 is CASSLPTSEQYF. CDR3 nucleotides: TGCGCCAGCAGCCTTCCAACCAGCGAGCAGTACTTC.

The V call is TRBV27, the J call TRBJ1-2; 10 bases map to TRBD1. This CDR3 is built from 16 residues. The V gene end was trimmed by 5 bases and the J gene end by 6 bases; junction bases not matched to a gene: 12. CDR1 is MNHEY, CDR2 SMNVEV, per germline (reference sequence). In DNA form, the CDR3 reads TGTGCCAGCAGTGGCGACAGGGGGCCGGGAAGAGATGGCTACACCTTC. Translation gives CASSGDRGPGRDGYTF.

This chain links TRBV18 with TRBJ2-1; 9 nucleotides agree with TRBD2. The CDR3 extends over 18 amino acids. V lost 0 bases, J lost 5 bases, and 11 bases stayed unmatched. The germline gives CDR1 KGHSH, CDR2 LQKENI. The CDR3 DNA sequence: TGTGCCAGCTCACCACCGGAGGCGGGGGGGCCTTACCACAATGAGCAGTTCTTC. Translation gives CASSPPEAGGPYHNEQFF.

The chain combines TRBV7-8 with TRBJ2-7; 10 bases map to TRBD2. J was trimmed by 4 bases and V by 3 bases; bases with no gene match: 3. Germline lookup yields CDR1 SGHVS and CDR2 FQNEAQ. This CDR3 region has 14 residues. CDR3 protein: CASSFTSGMYEQYF. The CDR3 DNA reads TGTGCCAGCAGCTTCACTAGCGGGATGTACGAGCAGTACTTC.

The chain employs TRBV7-9 and TRBJ2-3, with TRBD1 identical over 7 bases. Germline assignment: CDR1 SEHNR and CDR2 FQNEAQ (reference sequence). CDR3 length: 16 residues. V lost 8 bases and J lost 5; bases outside the gene matches: 16. CDR3 region: CASPQWGQTPGDTQYF. In DNA form, the CDR3 reads TGTGCCAGCCCCCAATGGGGACAGACCCCGGGAGATACGCAGTATTTT.

The chain joins TRBV6-5 to TRBJ2-5, with 7 bases lining up with TRBD1. V shed 2 bases and J 2 bases; nucleotides not matched to a gene: 8. The CDR3 contains 16 residues. The germline V gene encodes CDR1 MNHEY and CDR2 SVGAGI. The CDR3 coding sequence is TGTGCCAGCAGTTACACCCGGGACAGTACACAAGAGACCCAGTACTTC. Translation: CASSYTRDSTQETQYF.

The gene calls are TRBV4-1 and TRBJ2-1; 8 nucleotides line up with TRBD2. J gave up 6 bases and V 3 bases, and 4 bases lay outside the gene matches. The CDR3 totals 14 residues. CDR1 MGHRA and CDR2 YSYEKL come from the germline V gene. The CDR3 sequence: CASSHGTSPNEQFF. In DNA form, the CDR3 reads TGCGCCAGCAGCCACGGGACTAGTCCCAATGAGCAGTTCTTC.

This chain links TRBV6-1 with TRBJ2-1; 8 bases align to TRBD2. V trimming: 4 bases; J trimming: 4 bases; junction bases outside the gene matches: 15. Germline V CDR1 and CDR2: MNHNS, SASEGT. This CDR3 contains 18 residues. The CDR3 DNA is TGTGCCAGCAGTGCGGTTCGTAGAGCGGGGGTTGTGTACAATGAGCAGTTCTTC. It specifies CASSAVRRAGVVYNEQFF.

The rearrangement links TRBV6-6 to TRBJ2-1; D unresolved. This CDR3 has 12 residues. V lost 6 bases, J lost 7 bases, and 10 bases lay in between. Germline assignment: CDR1 MNHNY and CDR2 SVGAGI (reference sequence). CDR3 coding DNA: TGTGCCAGCAGCTCCGTTGTGAATGAGCAGTTCTTC. The encoded protein is CASSSVVNEQFF.

CDR3 loop: CASSVVAGLSTDTQYF. The CDR3 nucleotides read TGTGCCAGCAGCGTCGTAGCGGGGCTAAGCACAGATACGCAGTATTTT. This chain joins TRBV9 and TRBJ2-3, with TRBD2 identical over 8 bases. The CDR3 extends over 16 amino acids. From germline, CDR1 is SGDLS and CDR2 YYNGEE. Trimming cost V 2 bases and J 0 bases; bases outside gene matches: 5. The whole variable domain, remainder taken from reference TRBV9 and TRBJ2-3, is DSGVTQTPKHLITATGQRVTLRCSPRSGDLSVYWYQQSLDQGLQFLIQYYNGEERAKGNILERFSAQQFPDLHSELNLSSLELGDSALYFCASSVVAGLSTDTQYFGPGTRLTVL.

The chain couples TRBV7-9 to TRBJ1-3, with TRBD1 matching 8 bases. J lost 2 bases, V lost 5 bases, and 2 bases had no gene match. CDR1 and CDR2 from the germline V gene are SEHNR and FQNEAQ (reference sequence). The CDR3 totals 14 residues. This chain's CDR3 is CASSIQGAGNTIYF. In DNA form, the CDR3 reads TGTGCCAGCAGCATACAGGGGGCTGGAAACACCATATATTTT.

The V gene is TRBV28, the J gene TRBJ1-1, with 7 bases that match TRBD1. The CDR3 runs 15 residues. Trimming at V came to 6 bases and at J to 0 bases, leaving 7 bases not matched to a gene. CDR1 MDHEN and CDR2 SYDVKM come from the germline V gene. The DNA for the CDR3 is TGTGCCAGCAGCCCCGGGACAGCACTGAACACTGAAGCTTTCTTT. This sequence encodes CASSPGTALNTEAFF.

The gene calls are TRBV11-2 and TRBJ2-7; possible D gene TRBD2, 6 bases. The CDR3 length is 16 residues. Germline V gene sequence: CDR1 SGHAT, CDR2 FQNNGV. V shed 0 bases and J shed 0 bases, with 12 bases lying between them. The CDR3 loop reads CASSLDGGRISYEQYF. Written as DNA, the CDR3 is TGTGCCAGCAGCTTAGATGGAGGGCGGATCTCCTACGAGCAGTACTTC.

V usage is TRBV4-1 and J usage is TRBJ2-2; 11 bases map to TRBD2. The trim removed 2 bases at V and 4 bases at J, leaving 6 bases unmatched. The CDR3 spans 17 residues. Germline loops: CDR1 MGHRA, CDR2 YSYEKL. The CDR3 loop is CASSQKLAGVGTGELFF. CDR3 coding DNA: TGCGCCAGCAGCCAAAAACTAGCGGGAGTAGGCACCGGGGAGCTGTTTTTT.

The chain links TRBV7-2 to TRBJ1-1, with a possible D match to TRBD1 (6 bases). Trimming removed 5 bases at V and 3 bases at J, with 16 bases between. Germline CDR1 and CDR2: SGHTA and FQGNSA. The length of the CDR3 is 15 residues. CDR3 DNA: TGTGCCAGCAGCCGAGCCGGGGGGGGCTACACTGAAGCTTTCTTT. Amino acids: CASSRAGGGYTEAFF.

The chain recombines TRBV7-8 with TRBJ2-5; 10 bases are shared with TRBD2. CDR1 and CDR2 from the germline V gene are SGHVS and FQNEAQ. The trim removed 2 bases at V and 2 bases at J, leaving 8 bases unmatched. The CDR3 has 17 amino acids. Here the CDR3 reads CASSLWGSGGIQETQYF. CDR3 nucleotides: TGTGCCAGCAGCTTATGGGGTAGCGGGGGGATTCAAGAGACCCAGTACTTC.

The chain carries TRBV6-5 and TRBJ2-7; no reliable D call. CDR1 MNHEY and CDR2 SVGAGI come from the germline V gene. V was pared by 2 bases and J by 3 bases, with 8 bases between. The CDR3 consists of 13 residues. CDR3 bases: TGTGCCAGCAGTTACAACACCCTCTACGAGCAGTACTTC. Residues: CASSYNTLYEQYF.

V usage is TRBV15 and J usage is TRBJ2-3; TRBD2 agrees at 7 bases. The germline gives CDR1 LNHNV, CDR2 YYDKDF (reference sequence). V lost 5 bases to trimming and J lost 2 bases; unmatched junction nucleotides: 4. The CDR3 sequence is 14 residues long. CDR3 amino acids: CATSRGGDTDTQYF. Here the CDR3 DNA reads TGTGCCACCAGCCGGGGAGGGGACACAGATACGCAGTATTTT.

The CDR3 sequence: CASSYGLTTYEQYF. Here the CDR3 DNA reads TGTGCCAGCAGTTACGGACTGACGACCTACGAGCAGTACTTC. V is TRBV6-5 and J is TRBJ2-7; weak D call: TRBD2 (5 bases). Deletions cut 2 bases from V and 2 bases from J, with 10 bases between. Per the germline V gene, CDR1 is MNHEY and CDR2 is SVGAGI. CDR3 size: 14 residues.

The CDR3 nucleotides read TGCGCCAGCAGCCAAGGCGGGGGGCGCGGGGCTAATGAAAAACTGTTTTTT. It translates to CASSQGGGRGANEKLFF. V and J are TRBV4-1 and TRBJ1-4; maybe TRBD1 (6 bases). Germline CDR1 reads MGHRA; CDR2 reads YSYEKL. V was clipped by 1 base and J by 3 bases, with 15 bases between them. The CDR3 covers 17 residues.